The 10 T cell receptor beta chains listed next were all sequenced from one sample in a study of human T cells and chemical hapten exposure. Using its own MiXCR run on the RACE reads, TCRdb lists one record per CDR3 protein. This table has roughly 180,000 distinct CDR3 sequences, about 14% appearing once. The time point denotes: patch test 1, 2 weeks after DPC sensitization. Treatment of the sample: therapeutic diphenylcyclopropenone sensitization with weekly scalp DPC. Sequenced here: whole blood, sampled in connection with sensitization to the hapten diphenylcyclopropenone (DPC). These TCRs come from a woman in her thirties with alopecia areata. Some clones in this sample may be carry-over from other donors' samples.

This clonotype has more than one count but fewer than ten. The chain couples TRBV4-1 to TRBJ1-5, with 8 bases lining up with TRBD1. V dropped 3 bases and J dropped 3; count of bases not matched to a gene: 4. Germline loops: CDR1 MGHRA, CDR2 YSYEKL. CDR3 length: 15 residues. This CDR3 reads CASSHQTGVNQPQHF. CDR3 in DNA: TGCGCCAGCAGCCACCAGACAGGGGTCAATCAGCCCCAGCATTTT.

The V and J genes are TRBV15 and TRBJ2-5; perhaps TRBD1 as D (5 bases). Germline V gene sequence: CDR1 LNHNV, CDR2 YYDKDF (reference sequence). CDR3 length equals 14 residues. Trimming removed 0 bases at V and 1 base at J, with 6 bases between. CDR3 sequence (DNA): TGTGCCACCAGCAGAGACCAGGGCCAAGAGACCCAGTACTTC. This sequence encodes CATSRDQGQETQYF.

The chain carries TRBV29-1 and TRBJ2-7; no firm D call. CDR1 is SQVTM and CDR2 is ANQGSEA in the germline V gene. The CDR3 is made up of 12 amino acids. Trimming took 4 bases from V and 2 from J, leaving 9 bases between them. The CDR3 bases are TGCAGCGTTGGTAAGGATACCTACGAGCAGTACTTC. The encoded protein is CSVGKDTYEQYF.

In its sample, this clonotype was seen many times. The chain has TRBV4-1 and TRBJ2-1; D possibly corresponds to TRBD2 (6 bases). Germline-derived CDR1 and CDR2 are MGHRA and YSYEKL. The V end lost 0 bases, the J end lost 10 bases, and 10 bases lay between the germline ends. The CDR3 covers 13 residues. CDR3 in DNA: TGCGCCAGCAGCCAAGATGTGCGGGGCGAGCAGTTCTTC. Translation: CASSQDVRGEQFF.

This clonotype was detected only a few times. V and J are TRBV4-2 and TRBJ2-1; TRBD2 agrees at 10 bases. There are 15 residues in the CDR3. Looked up from germline, CDR1 is LGHNA and CDR2 is YNFKEQ. Trimming at V came to 4 bases and at J to 8 bases, leaving 8 bases not matched to a gene. In DNA, the CDR3 is TGTGCCAGCAGCCCCCAGCGGGGGGGCCGAGATGAGCAGTTCTTC. The encoded protein is CASSPQRGGRDEQFF.

The V call is TRBV30, the J call TRBJ2-1; possibly TRBD1 for D (6 bases). The CDR3 extends over 14 amino acids. CDR1 is GTSNPN and CDR2 is SVGIG in the germline V gene (reference sequence). V was shortened by 5 bases and J by 2 bases, with 13 bases between the two germline ends. The CDR3 DNA reads as TGTGCCTGGCGAGACAGGCCCACCTACAATGAGCAGTTCTTC. It is translated as CAWRDRPTYNEQFF.

This clonotype was recorded at least ten times. V usage is TRBV7-9 and J usage is TRBJ1-4; 8 nucleotides line up with TRBD1. The junction had 3 bases not matched to a gene; V was cut back by 2 bases and J by 7 bases. CDR1 is SEHNR, CDR2 FQNEAQ, per germline (reference sequence). The CDR3 totals 14 residues. Here the CDR3 reads CASSLQGAGEKLFF. The CDR3 coding sequence is TGTGCCAGCAGCTTACAGGGGGCTGGTGAAAAACTGTTTTTT. Together with reference TRBV7-9 and TRBJ1-4, the CDR3 gives the full variable domain: DTGVSQNPRHKITKRGQNVTFRCDPISEHNRLYWYRQTLGQGPEFLTYFQNEAQLEKSRLLSDRFSAERPKGSFSTLEIQRTEQGDSAMYLCASSLQGAGEKLFFGSGTQLSVL.

The chain carries TRBV5-4 and TRBJ1-1; D unresolved. V was pared by 0 bases and J by 3 bases, with 9 bases between. Looked up from germline, CDR1 is SGHNT and CDR2 is YYREEE (reference sequence). This CDR3 has 14 residues. The CDR3 protein is CASSLDQWDTEAFF. CDR3 nucleotide sequence: TGTGCCAGCAGCTTGGATCAATGGGACACTGAAGCTTTCTTT.

This clonotype was recorded a few times. The chain couples TRBV5-1 to TRBJ2-7; a possible D gene is TRBD1 (6 bases). With 1 base removed from V and 0 bases from J, the gap between germline ends came to 20 bases. Per the germline V gene, CDR1 is SGHRS and CDR2 is YFSETQ. The CDR3 extends over 18 amino acids. The CDR3 DNA sequence: TGCGCCAGCAGCTTGCCTGAACTTAAGACAGGATTCTCCTACGAGCAGTACTTC. Amino acids: CASSLPELKTGFSYEQYF.

The chain employs TRBV24-1 and TRBJ1-5; D call uncertain. Germline V gene data show CDR1 as KGHDR and CDR2 as SFDVKD. The CDR3 covers 12 residues. Trimming stripped 2 bases from V and 9 bases from J, with 7 bases between. CDR3 DNA: TGTGCCACCAGTGATTCCTTTGGGCCCCAGCATTTT. Protein sequence: CATSDSFGPQHF.